A single sample gave rise to the 21 T cell receptor beta chains below, sequenced in a study of blood T cell repertoires in COVID-19. Repertoires were generated with immunoSEQ multiplex PCR, while TCRdb's copy carries only in-frame clones and drops some. This sample has some 150,000 clones, with about 86% found just once. Sequencing was performed on peripheral blood. The receptors here all came from a man in his 70s with acute or convalescent COVID-19.

This chain joins TRBV7-9 and TRBJ2-1; 13 nucleotides line up with TRBD2. V trimming: 5 bases; J trimming: 7 bases; junction bases outside the gene matches: 8. The CDR3 extends over 16 amino acids. The germline CDR1 and CDR2 sequences are SEHNR and FQNEAQ (reference sequence). As DNA, the CDR3 is TGTGCCAGCAGCATGAGACTAGCGGGAGGTAGGAATGAGCAGTTCTTC. Encoded protein: CASSMRLAGGRNEQFF.

The chain's CDR3 is CASSSRGTGTSGTTTGELFF. For the CDR3, the DNA is TGTGCCAGTAGTTCCCGGGGGACAGGGACTAGCGGGACGACCACCGGGGAGCTGTTTTTT. V and J are TRBV19 and TRBJ2-2; 13 nucleotides line up with TRBD2. CDR1 and CDR2 from the germline V gene are LNHDA and SQIVND (reference sequence). This CDR3 contains 20 residues. J was trimmed by 4 bases and V by 5 bases; bases with no gene match: 16.

For this clone: The same CDR3 arises from other DNA sequences in this sample as well. This chain connects TRBV28 to TRBJ1-5; TRBD1 is a possible D gene (5 bases). Germline CDR1 and CDR2: MDHEN and SYDVKM. Deletions cut 3 bases from V and 5 bases from J, with 11 bases between. There are 14 residues in the CDR3. The chain's CDR3 is CASSLSAGDQPQHF. The DNA for the CDR3 is TGTGCCAGCAGTTTGAGCGCGGGGGATCAGCCCCAGCATTTT.

The V and J genes are TRBV2 and TRBJ1-2; D gene uncertain. Germline CDR1 is SNHLY and CDR2 is FYNNEI. The V end lost 1 base, the J end lost 4 bases, and 10 bases lay between the germline ends. The CDR3 runs 14 residues. The CDR3 is CASSEVRTFYGYTF. CDR3 DNA sequence: TGTGCCAGCAGTGAAGTCAGGACTTTCTATGGCTACACCTTC.

The DNA of the CDR3 is TGTGCCAGCAGATCCAGGGTGATGGCCTACAATGAGCAGTTCTTC. Translation: CASRSRVMAYNEQFF. The genes are TRBV5-4 and TRBJ2-1, with D perhaps TRBD1 (5 bases). Trimming cost V 5 bases and J 2 bases, with 14 bases left between them. The length of the CDR3 is 15 residues. Per the germline V gene, CDR1 is SGHNT and CDR2 is YYREEE (reference sequence). The whole variable domain, filled in from reference TRBV5-4 and TRBJ2-1, reads ETGVTQSPTHLIKTRGQQVTLRCSSQSGHNTVSWYQQALGQGPQFIFQYYREEENGRGNFPPRFSGLQFPNYSSELNVNALELDDSALYLCASRSRVMAYNEQFFGPGTRLTVL.

The chain uses TRBV5-1 and TRBJ2-2; D not certain. The CDR3 totals 14 residues. V gave up 0 bases and J gave up 3 bases, with 6 bases separating them. CDR1 is SGHRS and CDR2 is YFSETQ in the germline V gene. CDR3 in DNA: TGCGCCAGCAGCTTGGAGTCGGACACCGGGGAGCTGTTTTTT. This sequence encodes CASSLESDTGELFF.

This clone was seen a handful of times. The chain employs TRBV27 and TRBJ1-6; TRBD1 aligns across 9 bases. V lost 5 bases, J lost 0 bases, and 8 bases stayed unmatched. The germline CDR1 and CDR2 sequences are MNHEY and SMNVEV (reference sequence). This CDR3 region has 18 residues. CDR3 protein: CASSLLTGGSSYNSPLHF. The CDR3 DNA reads TGTGCCAGCAGTCTCCTGACAGGGGGGAGCTCCTATAATTCACCCCTCCACTTT.

This chain connects TRBV18 to TRBJ1-1; D is perhaps TRBD1 (6 bases). Trimming removed 1 base from V and 0 bases from J, with 6 bases in between. The CDR3 spans 14 residues. The germline V gene encodes CDR1 KGHSH and CDR2 LQKENI. The CDR3 bases are TGTGCCAGCTCACCACGACAGGTGAACACTGAAGCTTTCTTT. It encodes CASSPRQVNTEAFF.

This chain links TRBV5-6 with TRBJ2-7, with D perhaps matching TRBD1 (5 bases). Trimming pared 8 bases from V and 3 bases from J, leaving 12 bases between. The length of the CDR3 is 12 residues. From germline, CDR1 is SGHDT and CDR2 YYEEEE. This CDR3 is CARVRAIYEQYF. In DNA, the CDR3 is TGTGCCAGAGTCAGGGCGATCTACGAGCAGTACTTC.

The chain joins TRBV7-2 to TRBJ1-3; D perhaps matches TRBD1 (5 bases). The V gene lost 1 base and the J gene lost 3 bases, with 13 bases spanning the gap. Germline V CDR1 and CDR2: SGHTA, FQGNSA. The CDR3 has 16 residues. The CDR3 DNA is TGTGCCAGCAGCTTAGATTCCCCAGGGCTTGGAAACACCATATATTTT. Its protein product is CASSLDSPGLGNTIYF.

The genes are TRBV6-1 and TRBJ2-1; 13 nucleotides line up with TRBD2. Germline CDR1 is MNHNS and CDR2 is SASEGT. Trimming cost V 4 bases and J 0 bases; bases outside gene matches: 9. The CDR3 totals 19 residues. CDR3 sequence reads: CASSAQLAGGVSSYNEQFF. DNA for the CDR3: TGTGCCAGCAGTGCCCAACTAGCGGGAGGGGTTAGCTCCTACAATGAGCAGTTCTTC.

This clone showed up just a few times. The chain is built from TRBV28 and TRBJ2-2; 8 bases line up with TRBD1. Germline loops: CDR1 MDHEN, CDR2 SYDVKM. The CDR3 runs to 16 residues. The V and J ends lost 5 bases and 0 bases, in that order; junction bases with no gene match: 5. The CDR3 loop reads CASSSQDRANTGELFF. The CDR3 DNA sequence: TGTGCCAGCAGTAGTCAGGACAGGGCGAACACCGGGGAGCTGTTTTTT.

This chain joins TRBV5-1 and TRBJ1-4; D gene uncertain. The CDR3 totals 16 residues. Per germline, CDR1 SGHRS and CDR2 YFSETQ. Trimming stripped 0 bases from V and 5 bases from J, with 14 bases between. This CDR3 reads CASSLAGSSGNEKLFF. The CDR3 DNA reads TGCGCCAGCAGCTTGGCTGGGTCCTCGGGGAATGAAAAACTGTTTTTT.

The CDR3 spells CASIAFTGELFF. CDR3 nucleotide sequence: TGTGCCAGTATAGCGTTCACCGGGGAGCTGTTTTTT. The chain joins TRBV19 to TRBJ2-2, with D possibly TRBD2 on 5 matching bases. The CDR3 is 12 residues long. Germline V gene lookup returns CDR1 LNHDA and CDR2 SQIVND (reference sequence). Trimming stripped 7 bases from V and 4 bases from J, with 7 bases between.

This clone was seen at least ten times. The gene calls are TRBV5-1 and TRBJ1-4; D is uncertain. The length of the CDR3 is 16 residues. Trimming shortened V by 4 bases and J by 6 bases, and 19 bases separated the two germline ends. Per germline, CDR1 SGHRS and CDR2 YFSETQ. CDR3 in amino acids: CASSLTTWNPDEKLFF. For the CDR3, the DNA is TGCGCCAGCAGCCTTACTACGTGGAACCCGGATGAAAAACTGTTTTTT.

This clone was detected once. This chain connects TRBV2 to TRBJ2-3; D is undetermined. Trimming shortened V by 2 bases and J by 1 base, and 7 bases separated the two germline ends. The germline CDR1 and CDR2 sequences are SNHLY and FYNNEI. There are 14 residues in the CDR3. The chain's CDR3 is CASSEWQGTDTQYF. DNA of the CDR3: TGTGCCAGCAGTGAATGGCAGGGCACAGATACGCAGTATTTT. The full variable domain, completed using reference TRBV2 and TRBJ2-3, is EPEVTQTPSHQVTQMGQEVILRCVPISNHLYFYWYRQILGQKVEFLVSFYNNEISEKSEIFDDQFSVERPDGSNFTLKIRSTKLEDSAMYFCASSEWQGTDTQYFGPGTRLTVL.

The V call is TRBV3-1 (or the pseudogene TRBV3-2), the J call TRBJ2-1, with 11 positions matching TRBD2. J gave up 4 bases and V 2 bases, and 1 base lay outside the gene matches. The germline V gene encodes CDR1 LGHDT and CDR2 YNNKEL (reference sequence). The CDR3 covers 15 residues. CDR3: CASSQTSGSYNEQFF. As DNA, the CDR3 is TGTGCCAGCAGCCAAACTAGCGGGAGTTACAATGAGCAGTTCTTC.

The V and J genes are TRBV6-5 and TRBJ1-2; perhaps TRBD1 as D (6 bases). CDR3 size: 13 residues. With 7 bases removed from V and 4 bases from J, the gap between germline ends came to 13 bases. Germline CDR1 and CDR2: MNHEY and SVGAGI. This chain's CDR3 is CASTDGTLYGYTF. The DNA for the CDR3 is TGTGCCAGCACGGACGGGACACTCTATGGCTACACCTTC.

The CDR3 is CASSDPLTRATETQYF. CDR3 sequence (DNA): TGTGCCAGCAGTGATCCACTTACTAGAGCCACAGAGACCCAGTACTTC. V gene TRBV6-2 or TRBV6-3 combines with J gene TRBJ2-5; tentative D call: TRBD2 (5 bases). This CDR3 comprises 16 residues. V lost 5 bases and J lost 4, with 20 bases in between. CDR1 MNHEY and CDR2 SVGEGT come from the germline V gene.

This clone was found once. This sequence joins TRBV20-1 and TRBJ2-5; 12 bases fit TRBD2. The CDR3 spans 17 residues. The V gene end was trimmed by 3 bases and the J gene end by 3 bases; junction bases not matched to a gene: 11. Germline V lookup: CDR1 DFQATT, CDR2 SNEGSKA (reference sequence). This CDR3 reads CSASKGLAGGSKETQYF. As DNA, the CDR3 is TGCAGTGCTAGTAAAGGGCTAGCGGGAGGGTCCAAAGAGACCCAGTACTTC.

The rearrangement uses TRBV15 and TRBJ2-7; possible D gene TRBD1, 5 bases. The CDR3 spans 13 residues. V was shortened by 6 bases and J by 2 bases, with 11 bases between the two germline ends. CDR1 LNHNV and CDR2 YYDKDF come from the germline V gene (reference sequence). For the CDR3, the DNA is TGTGCCACCAGGGGGCGGTACCCCTACGAGCAGTACTTC. The encoded protein is CATRGRYPYEQYF.